The entry below describes one T cell receptor beta chain. The sample belongs to a study of T cells after somatic rescue of genetic block. The method was immunoSEQ multiplex PCR; TCRdb's version includes in-frame clones alone and lacks a portion of them. The sample shows 45,000 to 55,000 clones, 90% to 97% of them seen only once. Per germline, CDR1 MDHEN and CDR2 SYDVKM. Trimming removed 4 bases at V and 8 bases at J, with 11 bases between. This CDR3 is built from 12 residues. The receptor was derived from a child in the first two years of life. The V and J genes are TRBV28 and TRBJ1-2, with D perhaps TRBD1 (6 bases). Sequences were obtained from peripheral blood mononuclear cells (PBMCs). This CDR3 reads CASSSGAGGYTF. CDR3 nucleotide sequence: TGTGCCAGCAGTTCGGGGGCAGGGGGCTACACCTTC.